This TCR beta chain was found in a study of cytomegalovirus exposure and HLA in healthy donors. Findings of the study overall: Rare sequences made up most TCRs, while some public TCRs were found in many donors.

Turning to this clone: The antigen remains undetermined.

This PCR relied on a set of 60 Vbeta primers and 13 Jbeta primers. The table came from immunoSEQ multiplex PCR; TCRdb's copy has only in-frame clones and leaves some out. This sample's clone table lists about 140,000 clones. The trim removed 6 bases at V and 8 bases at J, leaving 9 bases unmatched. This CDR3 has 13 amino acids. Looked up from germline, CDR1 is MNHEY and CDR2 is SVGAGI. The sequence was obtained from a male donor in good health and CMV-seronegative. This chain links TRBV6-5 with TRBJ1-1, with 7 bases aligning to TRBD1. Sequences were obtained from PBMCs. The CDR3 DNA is TGTGCCAGCAGACAGGGGCCGACGACGGAAGCTTTCTTT. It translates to CASRQGPTTEAFF.